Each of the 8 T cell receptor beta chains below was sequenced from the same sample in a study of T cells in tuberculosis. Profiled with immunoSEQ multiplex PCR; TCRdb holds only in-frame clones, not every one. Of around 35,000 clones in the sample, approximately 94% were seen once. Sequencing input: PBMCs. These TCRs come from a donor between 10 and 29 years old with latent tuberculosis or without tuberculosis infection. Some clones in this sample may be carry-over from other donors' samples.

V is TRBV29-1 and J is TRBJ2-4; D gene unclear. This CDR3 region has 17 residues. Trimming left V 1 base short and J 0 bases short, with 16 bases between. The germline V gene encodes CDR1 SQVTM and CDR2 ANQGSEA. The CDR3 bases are TGCAGCGTTGAAGCGGAGACCAGTCTTCTAGCCAAAAACATTCAGTACTTC. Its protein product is CSVEAETSLLAKNIQYF.

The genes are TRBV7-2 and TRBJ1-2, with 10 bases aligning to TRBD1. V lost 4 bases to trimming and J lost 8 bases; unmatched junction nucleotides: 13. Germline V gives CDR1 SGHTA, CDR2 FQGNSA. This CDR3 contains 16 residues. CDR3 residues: CASSSPDRGLIKGYTF. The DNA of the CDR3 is TGTGCCAGCAGCTCCCCCGACAGGGGGCTAATAAAGGGCTACACCTTC.

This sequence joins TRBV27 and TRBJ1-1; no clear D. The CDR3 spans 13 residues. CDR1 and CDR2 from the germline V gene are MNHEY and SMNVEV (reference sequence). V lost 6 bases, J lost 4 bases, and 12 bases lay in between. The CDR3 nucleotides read TGTGCCAGCAGACGGAGCTTGGGCACTGAAGCTTTCTTT. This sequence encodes CASRRSLGTEAFF.

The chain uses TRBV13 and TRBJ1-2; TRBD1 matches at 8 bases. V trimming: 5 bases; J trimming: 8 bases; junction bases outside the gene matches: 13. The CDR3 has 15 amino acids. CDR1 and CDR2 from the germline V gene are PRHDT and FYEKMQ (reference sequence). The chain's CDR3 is CASSGEDRALGGYTF. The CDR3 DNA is TGTGCCAGCAGCGGCGAGGACAGGGCCCTGGGGGGCTACACCTTC.

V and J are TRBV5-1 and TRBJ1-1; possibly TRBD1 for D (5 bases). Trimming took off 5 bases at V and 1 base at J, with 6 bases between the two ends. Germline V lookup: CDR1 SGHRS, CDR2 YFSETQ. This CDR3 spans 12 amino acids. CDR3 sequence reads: CASSQGNTEAFF. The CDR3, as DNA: TGCGCCAGCAGTCAGGGGAACACTGAAGCTTTCTTT.

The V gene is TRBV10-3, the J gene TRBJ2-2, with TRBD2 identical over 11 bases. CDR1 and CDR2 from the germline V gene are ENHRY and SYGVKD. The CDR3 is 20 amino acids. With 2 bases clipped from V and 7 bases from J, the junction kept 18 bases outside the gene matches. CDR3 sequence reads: CAISERSPHLAGGTYGELFF. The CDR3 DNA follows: TGTGCCATCAGTGAGAGAAGCCCCCACCTAGCGGGGGGCACTTACGGGGAGCTGTTTTTT.

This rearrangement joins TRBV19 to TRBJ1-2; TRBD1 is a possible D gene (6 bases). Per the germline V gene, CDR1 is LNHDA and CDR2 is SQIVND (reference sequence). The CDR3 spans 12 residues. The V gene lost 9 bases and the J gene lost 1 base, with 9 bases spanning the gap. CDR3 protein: CASKGVNYGYTF. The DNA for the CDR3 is TGTGCCAGCAAGGGGGTTAACTATGGCTACACCTTC.

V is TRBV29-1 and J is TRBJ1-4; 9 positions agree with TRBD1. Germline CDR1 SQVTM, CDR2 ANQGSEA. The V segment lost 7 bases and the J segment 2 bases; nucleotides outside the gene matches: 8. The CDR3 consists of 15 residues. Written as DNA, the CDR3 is TGCAGCGCCGGAAGGACAGGGGCCACTAATGAAAAACTGTTTTTT. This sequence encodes CSAGRTGATNEKLFF.